This passage covers 9 T cell receptor beta chains from one sample sequenced in a study of shared clonotypes between healthy human individuals. The protocol was immunoSEQ multiplex PCR, while the TCRdb copy is restricted to in-frame clones and leaves out a portion. The sample contains about 1 million clones, about 75% of which appear only once. The sample taken for sequencing was memory CD4+ T cells sorted from blood. Subset noted: CD45RA-negative fraction. These receptor sequences come from a man younger than 35 in good health.

The chain uses TRBV5-5 and TRBJ1-6; 10 bases are a match to TRBD1. The germline CDR1 and CDR2 sequences are SGHKS and YYEKEE (reference sequence). After removal of 4 bases from V and 10 bases from J, the junction contained 11 bases not matched to a gene. There are 16 residues in the CDR3. CDR3 in amino acids: CASSPGTGAQGSPLHF. DNA of the CDR3: TGTGCCAGCAGCCCCGGGACAGGGGCCCAGGGGTCACCCCTCCACTTT.

This clone was counted once. In this CDR3 the conserved last residue, phenylalanine or tryptophan, is missing, so a read error is likely. The chain is built from TRBV10-1 and TRBJ1-5; tentative D call: TRBD1 (5 bases). The CDR3 loop spans 15 amino acids. Germline values: CDR1 WNHNN, CDR2 SYGVQD (reference sequence). Between the trimmed V and J ends, which lost 4 bases and 3 bases, there was a span of 13 bases. The CDR3 protein is CASSAWGGNNQPQHL. CDR3 sequence (DNA): TGCGCCAGCAGTGCCTGGGGGGGGAACAATCAGCCCCAGCATCTT.

A remark on this clone: Other DNA sequences within the sample encode an identical CDR3. CDR3 bases: TGTGCCAGCAGCGGACAAGGGGGGACAGATACGCAGTATTTT. It is translated as CASSGQGGTDTQYF. The chain uses TRBV9 and TRBJ2-3; D could derive from TRBD1 or TRBD2 (6 bases each). Germline V gene lookup returns CDR1 SGDLS and CDR2 YYNGEE. CDR3 length: 14 residues. V lost 3 bases and J lost 3, with 11 bases in between.

This clone came up many times. Other DNA sequences in the sample encode the same CDR3. The chain carries TRBV30 and TRBJ2-7, with TRBD1 matching 10 bases. J lost 5 bases, V lost 3 bases, and 4 bases had no gene match. Germline CDR1 is GTSNPN and CDR2 is SVGIG (reference sequence). This CDR3 is built from 13 residues. The CDR3 nucleotides read TGTGCCTGGAGCCGGGACAGGGGCCACGAGCAGTACTTC. It yields the protein CAWSRDRGHEQYF.

This sequence joins TRBV7-8 and TRBJ1-2; D is perhaps TRBD1 (5 bases). Per the germline V gene, CDR1 is SGHVS and CDR2 is FQNEAQ. This CDR3 is 12 amino acids long. The V and J ends lost 9 bases and 3 bases respectively, with 11 bases between them. DNA for the CDR3: TGTGCCAGTGCACAGGACTACTATGGCTACACCTTC. Its translation is CASAQDYYGYTF.

J is TRBJ2-7 and V is TRBV7-9, with 7 bases aligning to TRBD2. The CDR3 is 15 residues long. Per germline, CDR1 SEHNR and CDR2 FQNEAQ (reference sequence). V shed 2 bases, J shed 2 bases, and the junction held 6 bases outside the gene matches. CDR3 nucleotide sequence: TGTGCCAGCAGCTTATGGCCTAGCGGAACCTACGAGCAGTACTTC. This translates into CASSLWPSGTYEQYF.

The genes are TRBV5-4 and TRBJ2-1, with D unclear. Trimming stripped 4 bases from V and 10 bases from J, with 12 bases between. This CDR3 spans 12 amino acids. Germline CDR1 is SGHNT and CDR2 is YYREEE (reference sequence). The chain's CDR3 is CASSVKWAEQFF. The CDR3 region has the DNA TGTGCCAGCAGCGTCAAGTGGGCCGAGCAGTTCTTC.

V usage is TRBV7-2 and J usage is TRBJ1-3; tentative D call: TRBD1 (6 bases). The CDR3 is 13 amino acids. V lost 5 bases and J lost 4, with 9 bases in between. CDR1 SGHTA and CDR2 FQGNSA come from the germline V gene. CDR3 region: CASSQDRGNTIYF. The CDR3 DNA follows: TGTGCCAGCAGCCAGGACAGAGGAAACACCATATATTTT.

About this clone itself: Other DNA sequences of this sample code for an identical CDR3. The J gene is TRBJ1-1, the V gene TRBV10-2; TRBD1 agrees at 10 bases. With V trimmed by 9 bases and J by 5 bases, 3 bases remained unmatched. Germline CDR1 is WSHSY and CDR2 is SAAADI. CDR3 length: 12 residues. CDR3 bases: TGCGCCAGTCGGACAGGGGGAACTGAAGCTTTCTTT. Protein product: CASRTGGTEAFF.